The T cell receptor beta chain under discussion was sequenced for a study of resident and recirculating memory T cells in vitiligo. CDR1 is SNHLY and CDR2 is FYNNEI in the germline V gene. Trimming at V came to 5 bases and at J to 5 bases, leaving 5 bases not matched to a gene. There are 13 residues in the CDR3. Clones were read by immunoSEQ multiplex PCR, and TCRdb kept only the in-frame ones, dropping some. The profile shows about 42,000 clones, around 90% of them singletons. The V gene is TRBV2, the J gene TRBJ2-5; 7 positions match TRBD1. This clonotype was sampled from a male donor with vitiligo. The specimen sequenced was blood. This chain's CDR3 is CASSPQGHETQYF. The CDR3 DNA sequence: TGTGCCAGCAGTCCACAGGGGCACGAGACCCAGTACTTC.